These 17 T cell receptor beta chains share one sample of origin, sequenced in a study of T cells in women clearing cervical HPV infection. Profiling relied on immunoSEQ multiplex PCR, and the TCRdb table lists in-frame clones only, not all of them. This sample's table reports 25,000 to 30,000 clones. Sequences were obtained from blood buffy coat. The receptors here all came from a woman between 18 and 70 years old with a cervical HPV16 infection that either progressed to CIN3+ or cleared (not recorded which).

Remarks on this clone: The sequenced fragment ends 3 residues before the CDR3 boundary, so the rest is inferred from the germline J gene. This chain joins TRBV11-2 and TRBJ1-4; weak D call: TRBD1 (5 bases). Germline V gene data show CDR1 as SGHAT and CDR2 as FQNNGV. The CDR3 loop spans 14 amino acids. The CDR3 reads CASSLQGGGSPLFF. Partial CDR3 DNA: TGTGCCAGCAGCTTACAGGGTGGTGGGTCACCA.

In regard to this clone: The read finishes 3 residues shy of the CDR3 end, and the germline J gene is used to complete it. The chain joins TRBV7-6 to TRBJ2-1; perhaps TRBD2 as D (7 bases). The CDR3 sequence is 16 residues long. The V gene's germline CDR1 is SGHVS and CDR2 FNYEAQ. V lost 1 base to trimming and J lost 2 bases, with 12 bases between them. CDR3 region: CASSLEGGPTYNEQFF. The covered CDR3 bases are TGTGCCAGCAGCTTAGAGGGGGGGCCCACCTACAATGAG.

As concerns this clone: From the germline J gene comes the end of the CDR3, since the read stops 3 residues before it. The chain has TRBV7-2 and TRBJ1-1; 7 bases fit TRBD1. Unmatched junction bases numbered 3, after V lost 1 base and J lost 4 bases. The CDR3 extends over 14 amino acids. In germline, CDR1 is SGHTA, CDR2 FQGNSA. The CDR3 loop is CASSLGRGTTEAFF. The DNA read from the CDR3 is TGTGCCAGCAGCTTAGGCAGGGGGACCACTGAA.

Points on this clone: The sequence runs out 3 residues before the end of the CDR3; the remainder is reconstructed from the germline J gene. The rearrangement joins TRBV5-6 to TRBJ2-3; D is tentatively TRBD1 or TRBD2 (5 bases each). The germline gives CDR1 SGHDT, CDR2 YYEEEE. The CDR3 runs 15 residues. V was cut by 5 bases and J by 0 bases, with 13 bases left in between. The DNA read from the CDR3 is TGTGCCAGCAGACACCAGGGAGTTAGCACAGATACG. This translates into CASRHQGVSTDT. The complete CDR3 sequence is CASRHQGVSTDTQYF.

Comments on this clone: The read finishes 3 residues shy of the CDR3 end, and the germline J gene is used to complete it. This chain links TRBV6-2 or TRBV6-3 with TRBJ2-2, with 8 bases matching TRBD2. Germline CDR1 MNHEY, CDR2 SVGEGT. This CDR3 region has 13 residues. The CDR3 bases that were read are TGTGCCAGCACGTCGGGGGGGTTTGAAAAG. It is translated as CASTSGGFEK. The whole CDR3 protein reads CASTSGGFEKLFF.

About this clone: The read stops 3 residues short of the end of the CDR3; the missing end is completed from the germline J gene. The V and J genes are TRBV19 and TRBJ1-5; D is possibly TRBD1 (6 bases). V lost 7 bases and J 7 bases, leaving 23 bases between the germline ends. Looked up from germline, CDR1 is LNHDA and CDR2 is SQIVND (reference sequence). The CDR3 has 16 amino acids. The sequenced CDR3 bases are TGTGCCAGTAACCCACCGGGGGGCGCTTTCTTCCAGCCC. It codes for CASNPPGGAFFQP. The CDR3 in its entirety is CASNPPGGAFFQPQHF.

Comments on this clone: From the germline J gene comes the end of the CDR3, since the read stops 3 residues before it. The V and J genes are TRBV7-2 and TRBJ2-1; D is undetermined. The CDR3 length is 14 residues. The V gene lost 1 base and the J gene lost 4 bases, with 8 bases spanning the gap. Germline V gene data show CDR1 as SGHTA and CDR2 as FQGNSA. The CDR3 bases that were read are TGTGCCAGCAGCTTAGGATCCGGTTACAATGAG. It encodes CASSLGSGYNE. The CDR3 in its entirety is CASSLGSGYNEQFF.

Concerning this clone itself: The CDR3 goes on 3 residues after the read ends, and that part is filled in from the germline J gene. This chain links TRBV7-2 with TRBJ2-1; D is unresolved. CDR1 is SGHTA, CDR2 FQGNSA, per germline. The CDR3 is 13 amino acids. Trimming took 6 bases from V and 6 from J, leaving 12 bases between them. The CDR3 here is CASRLDFSNEQFF. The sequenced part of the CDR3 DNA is TGTGCCAGCAGACTCGACTTCTCCAATGAG.

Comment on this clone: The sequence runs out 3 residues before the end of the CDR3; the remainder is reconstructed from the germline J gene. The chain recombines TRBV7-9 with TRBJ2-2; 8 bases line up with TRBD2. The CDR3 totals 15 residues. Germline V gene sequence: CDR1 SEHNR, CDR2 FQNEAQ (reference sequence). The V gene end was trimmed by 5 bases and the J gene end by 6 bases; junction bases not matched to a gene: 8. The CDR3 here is CASSLSGSYSGELFF. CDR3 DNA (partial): TGTGCCAGCAGCCTGAGCGGGAGCTATTCCGGGGAG.

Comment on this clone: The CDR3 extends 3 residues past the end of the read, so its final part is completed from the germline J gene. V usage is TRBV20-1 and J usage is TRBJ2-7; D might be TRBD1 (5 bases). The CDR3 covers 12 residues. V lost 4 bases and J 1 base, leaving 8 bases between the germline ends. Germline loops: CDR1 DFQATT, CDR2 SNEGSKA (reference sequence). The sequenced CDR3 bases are TGCAGTGCTACAGGGTTATCCTACGAG. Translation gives CSATGLSYE. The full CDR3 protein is CSATGLSYEQYF.

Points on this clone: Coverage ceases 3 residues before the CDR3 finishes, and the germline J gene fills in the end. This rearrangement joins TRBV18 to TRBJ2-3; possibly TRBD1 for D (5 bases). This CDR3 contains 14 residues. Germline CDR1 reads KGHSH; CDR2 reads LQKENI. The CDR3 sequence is CASSPEQGREPQYF. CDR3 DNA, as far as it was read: TGTGCCAGCTCACCAGAGCAGGGAAGAGAGCCG.

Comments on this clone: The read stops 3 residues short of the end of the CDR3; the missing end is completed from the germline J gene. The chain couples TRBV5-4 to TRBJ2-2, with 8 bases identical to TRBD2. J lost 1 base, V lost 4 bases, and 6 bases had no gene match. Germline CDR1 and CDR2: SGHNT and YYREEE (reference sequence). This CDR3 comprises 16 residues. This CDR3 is CASSAGGGGNTGELFF. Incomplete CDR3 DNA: TGTGCCAGCAGCGCCGGGGGGGGAGGGAACACCGGGGAG.

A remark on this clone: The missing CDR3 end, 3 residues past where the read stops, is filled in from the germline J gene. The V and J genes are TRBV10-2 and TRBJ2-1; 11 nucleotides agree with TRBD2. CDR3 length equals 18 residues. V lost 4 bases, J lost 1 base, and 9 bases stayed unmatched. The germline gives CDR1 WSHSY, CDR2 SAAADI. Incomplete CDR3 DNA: TGCGCCAGCAGTGGGACTAGCGGGTCGGTAGGGTCCTACAATGAG. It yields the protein CASSGTSGSVGSYNE. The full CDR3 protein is CASSGTSGSVGSYNEQFF.

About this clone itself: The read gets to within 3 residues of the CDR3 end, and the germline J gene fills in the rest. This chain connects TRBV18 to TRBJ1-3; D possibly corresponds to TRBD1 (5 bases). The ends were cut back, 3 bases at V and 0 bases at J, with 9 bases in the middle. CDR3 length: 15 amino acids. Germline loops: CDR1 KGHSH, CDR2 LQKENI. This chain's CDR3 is CASSPQGVSGNTIYF. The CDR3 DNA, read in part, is TGTGCCAGCTCACCCCAGGGCGTCTCTGGAAACACC.

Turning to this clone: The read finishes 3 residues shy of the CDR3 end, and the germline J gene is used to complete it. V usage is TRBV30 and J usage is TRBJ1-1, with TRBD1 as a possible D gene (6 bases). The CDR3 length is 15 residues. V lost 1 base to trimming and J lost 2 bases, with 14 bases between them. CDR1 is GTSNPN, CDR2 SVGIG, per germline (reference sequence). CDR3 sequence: CAWSAQGRVNTEAFF. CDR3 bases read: TGTGCCTGGAGTGCTCAGGGGAGGGTTAACACTGAA.

The CDR3 loop reads CASSPLPGGNEQFF. The sequenced CDR3 bases are TGTGCCAGCTCACCCCTCCCAGGGGGGAATGAG. This chain links TRBV18 with TRBJ2-1; TRBD1 is a possible D gene (7 bases). The read terminates 3 residues before the CDR3 end, so the remaining end is supplied by the germline J gene. Germline CDR1 is KGHSH and CDR2 is LQKENI. The CDR3 is 14 amino acids. V was clipped by 3 bases and J by 7 bases, with 13 bases between them. The whole variable domain, filled in from reference TRBV18 and TRBJ2-1, reads NAGVMQNPRHLVRRRGQEARLRCSPMKGHSHVYWYRQLPEEGLKFMVYLQKENIIDESGMPKERFSAEFPKEGPSILRIQQVVRGDSAAYFCASSPLPGGNEQFFGPGTRLTVL.

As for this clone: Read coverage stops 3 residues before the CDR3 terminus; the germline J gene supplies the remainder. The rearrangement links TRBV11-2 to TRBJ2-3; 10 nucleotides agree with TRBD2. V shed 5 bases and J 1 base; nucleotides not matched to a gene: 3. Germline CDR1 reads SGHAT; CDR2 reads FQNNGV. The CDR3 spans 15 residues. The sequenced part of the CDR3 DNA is TGTGCCAGCAGCCCGGGGACTAGCGGCACAGATACG. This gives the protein CASSPGTSGTDT. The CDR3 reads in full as CASSPGTSGTDTQYF.